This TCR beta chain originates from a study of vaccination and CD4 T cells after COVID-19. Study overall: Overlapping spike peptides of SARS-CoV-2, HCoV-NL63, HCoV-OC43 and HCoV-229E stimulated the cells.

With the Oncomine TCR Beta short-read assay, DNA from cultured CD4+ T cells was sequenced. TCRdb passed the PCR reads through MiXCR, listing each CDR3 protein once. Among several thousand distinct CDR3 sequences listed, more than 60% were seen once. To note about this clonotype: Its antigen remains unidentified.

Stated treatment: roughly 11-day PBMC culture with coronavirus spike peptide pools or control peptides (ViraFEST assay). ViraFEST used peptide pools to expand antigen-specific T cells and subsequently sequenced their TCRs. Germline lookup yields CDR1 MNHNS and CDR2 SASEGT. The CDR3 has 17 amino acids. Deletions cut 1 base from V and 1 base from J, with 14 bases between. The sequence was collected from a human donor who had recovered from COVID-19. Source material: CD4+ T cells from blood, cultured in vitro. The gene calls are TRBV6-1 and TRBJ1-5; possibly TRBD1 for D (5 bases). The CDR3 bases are TGTGCCAGCAGTGAAGGGGGCCTTAAGAGGAGCAATCAGCCCCAGCATTTT. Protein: CASSEGGLKRSNQPQHF.